This T cell receptor beta chain emerged from a study of blood T cells in healthy people across ages. Turning to the study itself: In model experiments, template switching was able to capture about one barcoded beta molecule for every two T cells that were present. General observations from the study: Those diversity estimates obtained from one million T cells were thought to be underestimates. Shifts in expanded clonotypes may have been confounded by donor CMV status, which was unknown. A roughly linear age-dependent decrease characterized TCR beta diversity per million T cells.

Trimming cost V 6 bases and J 4 bases, with 19 bases left between them. The CDR3 is made up of 16 amino acids. Per germline, CDR1 MNHEY and CDR2 SVGAGI. Notes on this clonotype: Its target is unknown.

Sample-barcoded 5' priming and a J-beta primer mix drove a second PCR of about 6 to 11 cycles. TCRdb reprocessed the 5' RACE reads with MiXCR, giving one entry per CDR3 protein. There are around 1,800,000 distinct CDR3 sequences in the sample; around 40% occur only once, and more than 20% lies in the top ten. The chain links TRBV6-5 to TRBJ2-1; the D is unclear. This sequence originates from a human donor in good health. The sample taken for sequencing was blood. The CDR3 DNA follows: TGTGCCAGCAGCCCCCGAAGGGCGAATGGGTACAATGAGCAGTTCTTC. Protein product: CASSPRRANGYNEQFF.